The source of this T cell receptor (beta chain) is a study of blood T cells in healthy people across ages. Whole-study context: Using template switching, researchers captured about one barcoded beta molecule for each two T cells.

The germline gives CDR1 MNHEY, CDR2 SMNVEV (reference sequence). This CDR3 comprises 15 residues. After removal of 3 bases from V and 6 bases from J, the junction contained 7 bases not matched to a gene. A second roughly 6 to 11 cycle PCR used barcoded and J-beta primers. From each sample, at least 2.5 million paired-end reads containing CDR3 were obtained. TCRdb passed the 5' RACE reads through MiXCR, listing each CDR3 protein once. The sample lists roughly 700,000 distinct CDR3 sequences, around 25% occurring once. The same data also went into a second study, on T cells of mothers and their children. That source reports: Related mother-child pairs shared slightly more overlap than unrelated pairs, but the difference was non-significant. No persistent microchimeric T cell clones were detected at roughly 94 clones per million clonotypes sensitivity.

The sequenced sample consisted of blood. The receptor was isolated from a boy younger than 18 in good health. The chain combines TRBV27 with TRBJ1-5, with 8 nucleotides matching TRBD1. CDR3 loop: CASSFGTGGRQPQHF. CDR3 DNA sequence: TGTGCCAGCAGTTTCGGGACAGGTGGGCGTCAGCCCCAGCATTTT.